This TCR beta chain was recovered during a study of long-term antiretroviral therapy in people with HIV (dated by TCRdb to between 2021 and 2022). Notes on the research overall: The earliest samples were collected roughly a decade before the 2015 WHO recommendation for immediate ART, at a time when ART was usually postponed until CD4 counts fell. No cross-contamination during QIAcube processing turned up in test extractions that ran a monoclonal T-cell line alongside 30 to 35 polyclonal samples. Among the 30 or so participants with HIV, approximately 10 were female. A total of roughly 200 cryopreserved PBMC samples came from approximately 30 adults with confirmed HIV infection and were collected serially over a mean of approximately six years (range 1-12). A retrospective serial study tested whether ART initiation and durable HIV suppression were associated with changes in peripheral blood TRB repertoire composition and diversity. Beyond this particular receptor, the publication reports: Because pre-ART samples had limited cell numbers, profiling was done on unsorted PBMC rather than on sorted CD4+ and CD8+ T cells. Starting ART was linked to a significant rise in TRB diversity, yet even with long-term ART the diversity remained significantly lower than in transplant donor controls. Limited PBMC availability meant only the TCR beta chain was sequenced, without alpha chain pairing. Samples dated from about 2004 to 2018, and the ART regimens used may be less effective than current ones. At every time point, the repertoire was dominated by expanded TRB clones first identified before ART initiation, although this dominance fluctuated and, in many PLHIV, declined after ART. Inferences about post-ART repertoire changes were limited because no data were available on ART adherence, viral resistance or therapy changes. Narrower CDR3 length ranges were observed in HIV repertoires than in controls, and an antigen-experienced repertoire with only a slight naive shift after ART was suggested by the network structure.

Inclusion was restricted to participants for whom at least one PBMC sample before ART initiation and at least two post-ART samples were available. Every participant with HIV received treatment in the United States of America. Before DNA extraction, cryopreserved samples containing 1-10 million PBMC were thawed and washed. At the time of the earliest PBMC sample, participants with HIV were aged between roughly 20 and 60 years. Per participant, PBMC samples came from 1-4 timepoints prior to ART initiation and 2-8 timepoints following ART initiation, for a median of 7 samples. Serial HIV viral load, CD4+ T-cell count, ART history and demographic data were obtained for every participant. Genomic DNA was extracted from unsorted PBMC with a Qiagen kit on a QIAcube, with processing performed in batches of 12 samples. The immunoSEQ hsTCRB v3.0 assay was used at survey level resolution to sequence the TRB variable region. The targeted TRB sequencing depth was about 40,000-50,000 T-cell genomes per sample. Pooled TRB libraries were sequenced on an Illumina MiSeq with a v3 150-cycle kit. As for the authors' bioinformatics: Repertoire analysis ran in R within a reproducible Nextflow workflow covering QC, data transformation and analysis. LymphoSeq2, an R package for AIRR-Seq data exploration, was used to implement custom analyses. Several samples yielding fewer than 5000 total TRB sequences were excluded, leaving around 200 analyzed HIV repertoires. Of the approximately 190 retained HIV repertoires, about 60 were collected before and roughly 130 after ART initiation. Each repertoire was downsampled to 5000 TRB nucleotide sequences, and summary statistics were averaged across 100 downsampling iterations. TRB sequences were retained for analysis only if CDR3 regions of at least seven amino acids were present. A Shannon entropy-derived clonality score and the Gini coefficient were used to measure diversity. In the repertoire networks, any two of the top 5000 CDR3 amino acid sequences were connected whenever the two sequences differed by an edit distance of one. Antigen specificity groups and MHC restriction were predicted for TRB CDR3 amino acid sequences with GLIPH2. Known CMV, EBV, HIV or tissue antigen associations were flagged by matching CDR3 amino acid sequences against VDJdb and McPAS-TCR. Pre-ART, post-ART and control groups were compared with Wilcoxon signed-rank tests and Holm-Bonferroni correction. Here the immuneACCESS table is served through TCRdb, limited to in-frame sequences with V and J called. Missing clones are a known gap in these copies; in checked studies unresolved V genes cover under half, and the rest lacks a known reason. The D gene and trimming were derived from the DNA, and the V and J assignments and clone size from that table. The sample records about 31,000 clones, around 79% of which are singletons. The top ten clonotypes cover 3% to 3.5% of the sample.

Sequences MNHNS (CDR1) and SASEGT (CDR2) are obtained from the germline V gene. V loses 3 bases at its end and J loses 2 bases; junction bases beyond the gene matches: 14. From the cysteine up to the phenylalanine, the CDR3 has a length of 18 residues. Left in the record is the CDR3 DNA by itself, 54 bases read in frame from the first base. Of note for this clone: Its antigen is still unknown. No clone much larger than this one lies a single base away; base qualities are absent.

Here the chain combines TRBV6-1 and TRBJ2-5; the central 8 bases match TRBD2. The receptor was isolated from a man between 18 and 35 years old with HIV. Sequenced here: unsorted PBMCs, sampled 1.9 years after starting antiretroviral therapy. DNA sequence: TGTGCCAGCAGTGATCGTCTCGGACGGGGGGGTAGTCAAGAGACCCAGTACTTC. The translation is CASSDRLGRGGSQETQYF.